This passage covers 30 T cell receptor beta chains from one sample sequenced in a study of prognosis after radiotherapy for stage I lung cancer. Two-round multiplex PCR, the amplification method, yielded TCR beta CDR3 from genomic DNA. The authors ran first-round PCR with primers specific to each TRBV and TRBJ gene. MiXCR, applied by TCRdb to the multiplex PCR reads, yields one record per CDR3 protein. The sample includes about 30,000 distinct CDR3 sequences, over 45% of them seen just once. The sequencing here drew on PBMCs, taken before or after stereotactic body radiation therapy (not recorded which). All receptors derive from a donor aged 50 or older with non-small cell lung cancer.

In the case of this clonotype: This may arise from a read error, as a much more abundant clone is one base away. The chain couples TRBV20-1 to TRBJ2-7; TRBD2 agrees at 9 bases. The junction had 11 bases not matched to a gene; V was cut back by 5 bases and J by 6 bases. Germline V CDR1 and CDR2: DFQATT, SNEGSKA (reference sequence). This CDR3 has 14 amino acids. The CDR3 loop reads CSAGALAGLVEQYF. The CDR3 DNA reads as TGCAGTGCTGGGGCTCTAGCGGGACTAGTCGAGCAGTACTTC.

Of note for this clonotype: At one boundary the junction diverges from the germline segment, which might be a read error. The chain has TRBV6-2 or TRBV6-3 and TRBJ1-6; tentative D call: TRBD1 (6 bases). This CDR3 has 13 residues. CDR1 and CDR2 from the germline V gene are MNHEY and SVGEGT. This CDR3 reads CASNDRCNSPPHF. The CDR3 bases are TGTGCCAGCAACGACAGGTGTAATTCACCCCCCCACTTT.

The V gene is TRBV5-1, the J gene TRBJ2-6; no clear D gene. V lost 0 bases and J 0 bases, leaving 13 bases between the germline ends. CDR3 size: 18 residues. Germline CDR1 SGHRS, CDR2 YFSETQ. CDR3 DNA: TGCGCCAGCAGCTTGGTTTCAACTGGGGTCTCTGGGGCCAACGTCCTGACTTTC. It is translated as CASSLVSTGVSGANVLTF.

This clonotype was observed many times. The gene calls are TRBV6-2 or TRBV6-3 and TRBJ2-1, with TRBD2 as a possible D gene (6 bases). Germline CDR1 MNHEY, CDR2 SVGEGT. The germline V and J ends were trimmed by 0 bases and 8 bases, with 14 bases remaining between them. CDR3 length: 15 residues. The CDR3 bases are TGTGCCAGCAGTTACTCGATTATCCAGCGGGATGAGCAGTTCTTC. Amino acids: CASSYSIIQRDEQFF.

This clonotype occurred many times. This rearrangement joins TRBV20-1 to TRBJ2-5, with D unclear. This CDR3 has 16 residues. Germline CDR1 and CDR2: DFQATT and SNEGSKA (reference sequence). Trimming cost V 5 bases and J 5 bases, with 24 bases left between them. The CDR3 loop is CSAAPLFGSVQETQYF. The DNA of the CDR3 is TGCAGTGCTGCCCCCCTTTTCGGATCAGTTCAGGAGACCCAGTACTTC.

The table lists this clonotype with many counts. The chain has TRBV12-3 or TRBV12-4 and TRBJ1-1; possible D gene TRBD1, 5 bases. CDR3 length: 17 residues. With 1 base removed from V and 2 bases from J, the gap between germline ends came to 17 bases. The CDR3 reads CASSLVHEGRPNTEAFF. The CDR3 DNA is TGTGCCAGCAGTTTAGTGCACGAGGGGCGTCCAAACACTGAAGCTTTCTTT.

As concerns this clonotype: One end of the junction varies from germline; a read error may be responsible. The J gene is TRBJ2-3, the V gene TRBV7-2, with unresolved D. The CDR3 length is 14 residues. The germline gives CDR1 SGHTA, CDR2 FQGNSA. The CDR3 DNA sequence: TGTGCCAGCACCGGTACAAGGTGCGCGGATACACAGTATTTT. Residues: CASTGTRCADTQYF.

The chain is built from TRBV28 and TRBJ1-2; no reliable D call. V lost 6 bases and J 0 bases, leaving 17 bases between the germline ends. Looked up from germline, CDR1 is MDHEN and CDR2 is SYDVKM. The CDR3 loop spans 16 amino acids. The DNA for the CDR3 is TGTGCCAGCAGGGCCGTAGGCAGCGATTCTAACTATGGCTACACCTTC. This encodes CASRAVGSDSNYGYTF.

By share of the sample, this clonotype is medium-sized. V gene TRBV28 combines with J gene TRBJ1-6; 7 bases match TRBD1. This CDR3 spans 17 amino acids. Per germline, CDR1 MDHEN and CDR2 SYDVKM. V was clipped by 6 bases and J by 0 bases; unmatched bases: 8. For the CDR3, the DNA is TGTGCCAGCAGGCCGAGGGACAGTCGCTCCTATAATTCACCCCTCCACTTT. Encoded protein: CASRPRDSRSYNSPLHF.

The chain combines TRBV13 with TRBJ2-2, with D tentatively TRBD1 or TRBD2 (6 bases each). The CDR3 is 14 residues long. Looked up from germline, CDR1 is PRHDT and CDR2 is FYEKMQ (reference sequence). Trimming took 2 bases from V and 5 from J, leaving 9 bases between them. The CDR3 nucleotides are TGTGCCAGCAGCTTAAGGGGGGAAACCGGGGAGCTGTTTTTT. Its protein product is CASSLRGETGELFF.

This clonotype was recorded many times. V is TRBV7-2 and J is TRBJ2-3; no firm D call. CDR3 length: 14 residues. Germline CDR1 and CDR2: SGHTA and FQGNSA. The V and J ends lost 5 bases and 3 bases respectively, with 12 bases between them. The CDR3 DNA is TGTGCCAGCAGCCCCCGGGCCCAGACAGATACGCAGTATTTT. Protein: CASSPRAQTDTQYF.

Comment on this clonotype: This likely reflects a read error, since a far larger clone is one base away. J is TRBJ1-6 and V is TRBV6-8; D is possibly TRBD1 (6 bases). Germline V gives CDR1 MNHGY, CDR2 SAAAGT. The CDR3 is made up of 17 amino acids. Here the CDR3 reads CASSLGQRSSYNSALHF. As DNA, the CDR3 is TGTGCCAGCAGCCTTGGACAGAGAAGCTCCTATAATTCAGCCCTCCACTTT.

Ten or more counts support this clonotype. The chain has TRBV20-1 and TRBJ2-4; possibly TRBD1 or TRBD2 for D (7 bases each). V was pared by 1 base and J by 0 bases, with 16 bases between. The CDR3 contains 17 residues. Germline CDR1 reads DFQATT; CDR2 reads SNEGSKA (reference sequence). The chain's CDR3 is CSARVGRGGLAKNIQYF. The CDR3 bases are TGCAGTGCTAGAGTGGGCAGGGGGGGGCTAGCCAAAAACATTCAGTACTTC.

This clonotype was seen a handful of times. The junction departs from the called germline gene at one end, perhaps through a read error. The rearrangement links TRBV6-1 to TRBJ2-2; TRBD2 might be the D (5 bases). CDR1 MNHNS and CDR2 SASEGT come from the germline V gene. The CDR3 extends over 17 amino acids. The CDR3 nucleotides read TGTGCCAGCATAACCACTCGTTCGGGGTGGAACACCTGGGAGCTGTTTTTT. Residues: CASITTRSGWNTWELFF.

Note on this clonotype: The junction does not match germline at one end; this may be a read error. CDR3 amino acids: CAISYCASGGYEQYF. The CDR3 nucleotides read TGTGCCATCAGTTACTGTGCTAGCGGAGGCTACGAGCAGTACTTC. V usage is TRBV6-5 and J usage is TRBJ2-7; 7 bases align to TRBD2. Germline V gene sequence: CDR1 MNHEY, CDR2 SVGAGI. CDR3 length: 15 residues.

The table lists this clonotype with a few counts. This chain links TRBV6-1 with TRBJ2-1; tentatively, D is TRBD1 (6 bases). CDR3 size: 13 residues. The germline V gene encodes CDR1 MNHNS and CDR2 SASEGT. V gave up 6 bases and J gave up 9 bases, with 15 bases separating them. CDR3 bases: TGTGCCAGCAGCCGACGCCCGGACAGTGAGCAGTTCTTC. Its translation is CASSRRPDSEQFF.

As for this clonotype: At one of its ends the junction is not consistent with the germline gene, which may arise from a read error. This chain joins TRBV7-2 and TRBJ2-2; maybe TRBD1 (6 bases). The CDR3 has 14 residues. Per the germline V gene, CDR1 is SGHTA and CDR2 is FQGNSA. CDR3 sequence reads: CASILVRDTGELLF. The CDR3 DNA follows: TGTGCCAGCATCTTAGTTAGGGACACCGGTGAGCTGCTTTTT.

This clonotype appeared many times. The chain recombines TRBV10-3 with TRBJ1-5; D uncertain. The CDR3 length is 14 residues. Germline CDR1 ENHRY, CDR2 SYGVKD. Trimming took off 3 bases at V and 5 bases at J, with 11 bases between the two ends. The chain's CDR3 is CAISEWAIDQPQHF. Here the CDR3 DNA reads TGTGCCATCAGTGAATGGGCCATTGATCAGCCCCAGCATTTT.

The sample holds a few counts of this clonotype. At one end, the junction sequence differs from germline, possibly due to a read error. J is TRBJ2-1 and V is TRBV7-2; maybe TRBD2 (5 bases). Germline V gene sequence: CDR1 SGHTA, CDR2 FQGNSA. The CDR3 extends over 16 amino acids. The DNA for the CDR3 is TGTGCCATCAGCTTAAGGTGTGGGAGCTCCTACAATGAGCAGTTCTTC. This gives the protein CAISLRCGSSYNEQFF.

The chain uses TRBV5-4 and TRBJ2-3; D call uncertain. Gene TRBJ1-5 matches the end of the DNA better, so the J call may be wrong. CDR3 length: 15 residues. Germline assignment: CDR1 SGHNT and CDR2 YYREEE (reference sequence). CDR3 DNA: TGTGCCAGCAGCTTGCGTGGCGGTAGCACATATACGCAGCATTTT. It specifies CASSLRGGSTYTQHF.

This clonotype was counted ten times or more. This rearrangement joins TRBV4-2 to TRBJ2-2; D is unclear. Germline V gene data show CDR1 as LGHNA and CDR2 as YNFKEQ. V was clipped by 1 base and J by 7 bases, with 7 bases between them. There are 13 residues in the CDR3. The CDR3 here is CASSQGASGELFF. In nucleotides, the CDR3 is TGTGCCAGCAGCCAAGGGGCAAGCGGGGAGCTGTTTTTT.

The table lists this clonotype with many counts. This rearrangement joins TRBV12-3 or TRBV12-4 to TRBJ1-6; D unresolved. Between the trimmed V and J ends, which lost 6 bases and 2 bases, there was a span of 20 bases. The CDR3 has 18 amino acids. CDR3 sequence: CASSSTARARTYNSPLHF. CDR3 in DNA: TGTGCCAGCAGCAGCACGGCCCGAGCGAGGACCTATAATTCACCCCTCCACTTT.

The chain is built from TRBV2 and TRBJ2-1; D gene unclear. CDR1 and CDR2 (germline): SNHLY, FYNNEI. CDR3 length: 13 residues. Trimming pared 5 bases from V and 8 bases from J, leaving 13 bases between. This CDR3 is CASSRLGSDEQFF. The CDR3, as DNA: TGTGCCAGCAGTCGACTGGGCAGCGATGAGCAGTTCTTC.

Points on this clonotype: A far larger clone is one base from this, pointing to a likely read error. The rearrangement joins TRBV6-9 to TRBJ2-6; D not resolved. This CDR3 is built from 15 residues. With 3 bases removed from V and 0 bases from J, the gap between germline ends came to 6 bases. In germline, CDR1 is MNHGY, CDR2 SVAAGI. The CDR3 loop reads CASSYRSSGANVLTF. CDR3 nucleotide sequence: TGTGCCAGCAGTTACAGATCCTCTGGGGCCAACGTCCTGACTTTC.

In its sample, this clonotype was seen many times. One junction end does not reproduce the germline sequence, and a read error may be involved. This chain joins TRBV6-4 and TRBJ2-3; no clear D gene. CDR1 and CDR2 from the germline V gene are MRHNA and SNTAGT. The CDR3 has 14 residues. The CDR3 nucleotides read TGTGCCAGCAGTTACTCCGACGGTGGGGATACGCAGTATTTT. As protein: CASSYSDGGDTQYF.

In its sample, this clonotype ranks as medium-sized (0.01 to 0.1%). The chain couples TRBV7-2 to TRBJ2-2, with 7 bases fitting TRBD1. J gave up 7 bases and V 8 bases, and 10 bases lay outside the gene matches. Germline V gives CDR1 SGHTA, CDR2 FQGNSA. The CDR3 spans 14 residues. CDR3 coding DNA: TGTGCCAGCCAACGACAGGGATCTTTCGGGGAGCTGTTTTTT. Its translation is CASQRQGSFGELFF.

There are many counts of this clonotype. V and J are TRBV14 and TRBJ1-3; unclear D gene. CDR1 and CDR2 (germline): SGHDN, FVKESK. V lost 6 bases, J lost 4 bases, and 7 bases lay in between. The length of the CDR3 is 12 residues. Here the CDR3 DNA reads TGTGCCAGCAGGGAGGGCGGAAACACCATATATTTT. This codes for CASREGGNTIYF. Looking up the rest from reference TRBV14 and TRBJ1-3 gives the full variable domain: EAGVTQFPSHSVIEKGQTVTLRCDPISGHDNLYWYRRVMGKEIKFLLHFVKESKQDESGMPNNRFLAERTGGTYSTLKVQPAELEDSGVYFCASREGGNTIYFGEGSWLTVV.

In regard to this clonotype: A much larger clone lies a single base off, so this may be a read error. The V gene is TRBV29-1, the J gene TRBJ2-1; TRBD2 matches 7 bases. This CDR3 comprises 12 residues. Per germline, CDR1 SQVTM and CDR2 ANQGSEA. CDR3 sequence reads: CRVEEWDYGRFF. CDR3 in DNA: TGCAGAGTTGAAGAATGGGACTACGGCCGGTTCTTC.

The rearrangement joins TRBV30 to TRBJ1-2; perhaps TRBD1 as D (6 bases). Germline V gives CDR1 GTSNPN, CDR2 SVGIG (reference sequence). The CDR3 totals 13 residues. Trimming cost V 4 bases and J 8 bases, with 17 bases left between them. Here the CDR3 DNA reads TGTGCCTGGAAGCTGACAGGCGGCTTCGGCTACACCTTC. Protein: CAWKLTGGFGYTF.

Comments on this clonotype: A far larger clone differs by one base, so this is likely a read error. The chain employs TRBV7-9 and TRBJ2-1; the D call may be TRBD1 or TRBD2 (5 bases each). Trimming took 2 bases from V and 0 from J, leaving 11 bases between them. The CDR3 runs to 16 residues. CDR1 SEHNR and CDR2 FQNEAQ come from the germline V gene (reference sequence). CDR3 in DNA: TGTGCCAGCAGCTTAATGTGGGGGAGCTCCTACAATGAGCAGTTCTTC. Its translation: CASSLMWGSSYNEQFF.